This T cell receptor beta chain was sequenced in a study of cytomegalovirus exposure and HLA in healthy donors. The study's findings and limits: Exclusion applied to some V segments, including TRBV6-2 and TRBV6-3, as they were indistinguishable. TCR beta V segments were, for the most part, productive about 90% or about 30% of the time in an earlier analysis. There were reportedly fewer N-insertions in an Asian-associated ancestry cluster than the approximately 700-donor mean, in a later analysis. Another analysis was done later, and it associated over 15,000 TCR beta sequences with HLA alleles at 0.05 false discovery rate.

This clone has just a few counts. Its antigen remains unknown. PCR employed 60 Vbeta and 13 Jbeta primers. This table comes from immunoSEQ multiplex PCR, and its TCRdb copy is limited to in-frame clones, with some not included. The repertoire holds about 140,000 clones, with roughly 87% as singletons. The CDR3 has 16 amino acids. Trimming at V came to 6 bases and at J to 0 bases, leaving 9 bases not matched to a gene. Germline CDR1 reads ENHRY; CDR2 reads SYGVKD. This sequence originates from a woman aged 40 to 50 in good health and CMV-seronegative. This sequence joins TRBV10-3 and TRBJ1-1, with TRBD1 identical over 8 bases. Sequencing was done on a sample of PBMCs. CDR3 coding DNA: TGTGCCATCAGGGGGACAGGCCTCTTACTGAACACTGAAGCTTTCTTT. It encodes CAIRGTGLLLNTEAFF.